The entry below describes one T cell receptor (beta chain). The data were taken from a study of cytomegalovirus exposure and HLA in healthy donors. The PCR employed 60 Vbeta primers together with 13 Jbeta primers. Assay: immunoSEQ multiplex PCR; the TCRdb copy retains only in-frame clones and omits some. This table holds about 110,000 clones, 65% to 75% found once. Trimming stripped 3 bases from V and 0 bases from J, with 19 bases between. The CDR3 consists of 18 residues. Germline lookup yields CDR1 SNHLY and CDR2 FYNNEI. The V and J genes are TRBV2 and TRBJ2-3, with a tentative D call TRBD2 (5 bases). The TCR comes from a young man in good health and CMV-seropositive. Sequenced material: PBMCs. The CDR3: CASSDGFWGEQSTDTQYF. CDR3 DNA: TGTGCCAGCAGTGATGGATTTTGGGGAGAACAGAGCACAGATACGCAGTATTTT.